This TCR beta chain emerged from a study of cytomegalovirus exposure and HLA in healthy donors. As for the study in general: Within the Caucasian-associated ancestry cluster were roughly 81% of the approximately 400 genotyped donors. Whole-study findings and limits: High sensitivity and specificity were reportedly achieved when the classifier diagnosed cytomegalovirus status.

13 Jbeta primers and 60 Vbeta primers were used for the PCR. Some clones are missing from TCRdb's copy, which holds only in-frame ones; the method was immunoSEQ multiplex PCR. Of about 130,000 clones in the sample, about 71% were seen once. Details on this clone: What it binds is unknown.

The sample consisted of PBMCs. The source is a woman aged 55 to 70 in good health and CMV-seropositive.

The CDR3 DNA reads as TGTGCCAGCAGCCTTACACAGGGGAACACTGAAGCTTTCTTT. Amino acids: CASSLTQGNTEAFF. V gene TRBV6-6 combines with J gene TRBJ1-1, with D perhaps TRBD1 (6 bases). Germline CDR1 and CDR2: MNHNY and SVGAGI (reference sequence). Trimming stripped 6 bases from V and 1 base from J, with 12 bases between. There are 14 residues in the CDR3.